Shown below are 15 T cell receptor beta chains from a single sample sequenced in a study of blood T cell repertoires in COVID-19. Some clones are missing from TCRdb's copy, which holds only in-frame ones; the method was immunoSEQ multiplex PCR. The table includes approximately 300,000 clones, around 90% detected once. The sample comprised PBMCs or T cells enriched from blood (not recorded which). Receptors originate from a man in his fifties or sixties who had recovered from COVID-19.

This clone was observed once. The rearrangement joins TRBV5-1 to TRBJ2-2, with 7 positions matching TRBD1. Germline CDR1 and CDR2: SGHRS and YFSETQ. The CDR3 has 16 residues. The ends lost 3 bases at V and 5 bases at J; junction bases unmatched: 10. The CDR3: CASSSPTGTGTGELFF. CDR3 bases: TGCGCCAGCAGCTCGCCGACAGGGACGGGGACCGGGGAGCTGTTTTTT.

The table lists this clone with a count of one. This sequence joins TRBV5-1 and TRBJ2-7, with 8 positions matching TRBD1. This CDR3 contains 13 residues. V lost 4 bases, J lost 3 bases, and 3 bases stayed unmatched. Germline CDR1 SGHRS, CDR2 YFSETQ. As DNA, the CDR3 is TGCGCCAGCAGCGCTGGACAGGGCTACGAGCAGTACTTC. Its protein product is CASSAGQGYEQYF.

This clone was detected once. J is TRBJ2-1 and V is TRBV19; 10 bases map to TRBD2. Germline assignment: CDR1 LNHDA and CDR2 SQIVND (reference sequence). V lost 4 bases to trimming and J lost 13 bases; unmatched junction nucleotides: 7. This CDR3 region has 13 residues. CDR3 bases: TGTGCCAGTAGTAACCTAGCGGGAGCGGGTCAGTTCTTC. This gives the protein CASSNLAGAGQFF.

This sequence joins TRBV2 and TRBJ2-3; 9 positions agree with TRBD2. Germline V gene data show CDR1 as SNHLY and CDR2 as FYNNEI. J gave up 0 bases and V 5 bases, and 9 bases lay outside the gene matches. This CDR3 spans 17 amino acids. The CDR3: CASSLGSGRFSTDTQYF. CDR3 DNA: TGTGCCAGCAGTTTGGGGAGCGGGAGGTTTAGCACAGATACGCAGTATTTT.

The chain has TRBV28 and TRBJ1-1; TRBD1 is a possible D gene (6 bases). Germline V gene sequence: CDR1 MDHEN, CDR2 SYDVKM. The CDR3 consists of 15 residues. Trimming took 6 bases from V and 0 from J, leaving 14 bases between them. The CDR3 is CASSPSQGLNTEAFF. The CDR3 nucleotides are TGTGCCAGCAGCCCGTCACAGGGACTGAACACTGAAGCTTTCTTT.

The chain uses TRBV3-1 (or the pseudogene TRBV3-2) and TRBJ2-1; 8 nucleotides match TRBD1. The CDR3 contains 16 residues. Germline CDR1 reads LGHDT; CDR2 reads YNNKEL (reference sequence). V lost 1 base to trimming and J lost 5 bases; unmatched junction nucleotides: 7. Here the CDR3 DNA reads TGTGCCAGCAGCCAAGCGAGACAGGGGCTTAACAATGAGCAGTTCTTC. It encodes CASSQARQGLNNEQFF.

This clone was seen more than once but under ten times. The CDR3 DNA reads as TGTGCCAGCAGACGAACAGGGGGAGTGAACACTGAAGCTTTCTTT. Translating gives CASRRTGGVNTEAFF. The V call is TRBV6-5, the J call TRBJ1-1, with TRBD1 matching 8 bases. CDR3 length: 15 residues. J lost 0 bases, V lost 6 bases, and 6 bases had no gene match. The germline CDR1 and CDR2 sequences are MNHEY and SVGAGI.

This rearrangement joins TRBV7-3 to TRBJ2-6; 9 bases map to TRBD1. The CDR3 has 16 amino acids. V trimming: 5 bases; J trimming: 4 bases; junction bases outside the gene matches: 6. Germline V gene lookup returns CDR1 SGHTA and CDR2 FQGTGA. The CDR3 loop is CASSPGQGTGANVLTF. The CDR3 nucleotides read TGTGCCAGCAGCCCCGGACAGGGGACCGGGGCCAACGTCCTGACTTTC.

A few counts support this clone. The V call is TRBV30, the J call TRBJ2-2; 8 bases agree with TRBD2. CDR1 is GTSNPN, CDR2 SVGIG, per germline (reference sequence). This CDR3 comprises 14 residues. CDR3 sequence (DNA): TGTGCTACCGGGGCGGGAGGAAACACCGGGGAGCTGTTTTTT. Encoded protein: CATGAGGNTGELFF.

J is TRBJ1-6 and V is TRBV19, with D unclear. The CDR3 contains 11 residues. V lost 8 bases and J 9 bases, leaving 8 bases between the germline ends. Germline V gene lookup returns CDR1 LNHDA and CDR2 SQIVND (reference sequence). The CDR3 sequence: CASGGISPLHF. In DNA, the CDR3 is TGTGCCAGTGGAGGAATTTCACCCCTCCACTTT.

The V gene is TRBV7-3, the J gene TRBJ2-5, with 12 bases aligning to TRBD2. The V gene's germline CDR1 is SGHTA and CDR2 FQGTGA. CDR3 size: 18 residues. Trimming removed 5 bases from V and 5 bases from J; junction bases left unmatched: 15. The CDR3 nucleotides read TGTGCCAGCAGCCCTCGGACTAGCGGGACCCCAGCCCAGGAGACCCAGTACTTC. It specifies CASSPRTSGTPAQETQYF.

V gene TRBV6-5 combines with J gene TRBJ1-4; maybe TRBD1 (6 bases). Germline CDR1 is MNHEY and CDR2 is SVGAGI. This CDR3 is built from 15 residues. V lost 4 bases to trimming and J lost 5 bases, with 14 bases between them. The CDR3 bases are TGTGCCAGCAGTTCCTCTTATGGGGGCAATGAAAAACTGTTTTTT. It translates to CASSSSYGGNEKLFF.

V gene TRBV12-5 combines with J gene TRBJ2-1, with 7 bases that match TRBD2. Germline lookup yields CDR1 LGHNT and CDR2 FRNRAP. There are 18 residues in the CDR3. Unmatched junction bases numbered 11, after V lost 3 bases and J lost 0 bases. This CDR3 reads CASGLNPLGGSSYNEQFF. Here the CDR3 DNA reads TGTGCTAGTGGTTTAAACCCCCTGGGAGGGAGCTCCTACAATGAGCAGTTCTTC.

V gene TRBV7-9 combines with J gene TRBJ2-3; 13 nucleotides line up with TRBD2. V was pared by 10 bases and J by 7 bases, with 11 bases of the junction left unmatched. The CDR3 length is 15 residues. CDR1 is SEHNR and CDR2 is FQNEAQ in the germline V gene (reference sequence). In nucleotides, the CDR3 is TGTGCCACCGCCCAACTAGCGGGAGGGCCCAATACGCAGTATTTT. Its translation: CATAQLAGGPNTQYF.

The V call is TRBV3-1 (or the pseudogene TRBV3-2), the J call TRBJ1-2; no reliable D call. The CDR3 has 13 amino acids. The V end lost 9 bases, the J end lost 4 bases, and 15 bases lay between the germline ends. CDR1 and CDR2 from the germline V gene are LGHDT and YNNKEL (reference sequence). The CDR3 region has the DNA TGTGCCAGTGCTCCCGGGAGCAGCTATGGCTACACCTTC. Translated: CASAPGSSYGYTF.